The entry that follows covers one TCR beta chain sequence. Random hexamers were used to reverse transcribe the RNA input (roughly 0.5 to 1 ug). The authors amplified TCR beta CDR3 across 54 Vbeta and 13 Jbeta using immunoSEQ multiplex PCR. TCRdb recomputed calls from the immunoSEQ multiplex PCR reads with MiXCR, one row per CDR3 protein. The repertoire includes 180,000 or so distinct CDR3 sequences, around 95% of them detected once, and 0.093% sits in the top ten. This record comes from a study of CD8 T cells in Susac syndrome. The CDR3 runs to 15 residues. V shed 6 bases and J shed 0 bases, with 15 bases lying between them. The V gene's germline CDR1 is DFQATT and CDR2 SNEGSKA (reference sequence). The TEMRA cells underwent FACS enrichment, while the CD8+ and CD4+ T cells underwent negative isolation.

This sequence joins TRBV20-1 and TRBJ2-4, with D possibly matching TRBD1 (6 bases). The source is a human donor with multiple sclerosis. The sequenced sample consisted of CD4+ T cells from PBMCs. CDR3 sequence reads: CSATRGGVAKNIQYF. CDR3 in DNA: TGCAGTGCCACCAGAGGGGGAGTAGCCAAAAACATTCAGTACTTC.